A single sample is the source of the 8 T cell receptor beta chains below, sequenced in a study of blood T cell repertoires in COVID-19 (TCRdb year 2020). Libraries came from the immunoSEQ multiplex PCR assay. The table comes from immuneACCESS by way of TCRdb, which keeps in-frame sequences with V and J called. Part of the clones is missing from these tables; in studies checked, under half for an unresolved V gene and the rest for unknown reasons. Within this sample are 50,000 to 70,000 clones, with 65% to 90% of them counted one time only. The ten largest clones take up roughly 6% of the sample. The specimen was peripheral blood. These receptors came from a woman in her sixties with acute or convalescent COVID-19.

This clone was picked up one time. This chain uses TRBV19 with TRBJ1-1, with TRBD1 as a possible D gene (5 bases). Germline CDR1 reads LNHDA; CDR2 reads SQIVND (reference sequence). V lost 0 bases, J lost 4 bases, and 9 bases lay in between. The CDR3 is 14 residues long. The CDR3 DNA is TGTGCCAGTAGTATAGAGGCCAGGGCCACTGAAGCTTTCTTT. Translation gives CASSIEARATEAFF.

This clone was recorded a few times. The V and J genes are TRBV27 and TRBJ2-2, with 10 positions matching TRBD1. The CDR3 is made up of 17 amino acids. Per germline, CDR1 MNHEY and CDR2 SMNVEV (reference sequence). V dropped 2 bases and J dropped 5; count of bases not matched to a gene: 8. The DNA of the CDR3 is TGTGCCAGCAGTTTAAGACAGGGGGCGCTTAGGACCGGGGAGCTGTTTTTT. This sequence encodes CASSLRQGALRTGELFF.

This clone was seen once. The V gene is TRBV18, the J gene TRBJ2-3, with a weak D call TRBD1 (6 bases). Germline V gene sequence: CDR1 KGHSH, CDR2 LQKENI. The V gene lost 3 bases and the J gene lost 2 bases, with 15 bases spanning the gap. There are 16 residues in the CDR3. Here the CDR3 DNA reads TGTGCCAGCTCACCGTTGAAGGACAGCTCCACAGATACGCAGTATTTT. Its translation is CASSPLKDSSTDTQYF.

The chain combines TRBV4-1 with TRBJ1-2; 9 nucleotides align to TRBD1. J was trimmed by 6 bases and V by 0 bases; bases with no gene match: 5. Germline CDR1 MGHRA, CDR2 YSYEKL. The CDR3 sequence is 15 residues long. Here the CDR3 reads CASSQDGDRVDGYTF. In nucleotides, the CDR3 is TGCGCCAGCAGCCAAGATGGGGACAGGGTTGATGGCTACACCTTC.

The chain joins TRBV9 to TRBJ1-1; TRBD1 matches 9 bases. From germline, CDR1 is SGDLS and CDR2 YYNGEE. The CDR3 runs 15 residues. V was clipped by 0 bases and J by 3 bases; unmatched bases: 3. The CDR3 nucleotides are TGTGCCAGCAGCGTAGGGACAGGGGTGGACACTGAAGCTTTCTTT. Translation: CASSVGTGVDTEAFF.

The chain uses TRBV11-3 and TRBJ2-3; 10 positions agree with TRBD1. Unmatched junction bases numbered 4, after V lost 3 bases and J lost 1 base. This CDR3 comprises 16 residues. In germline, CDR1 is SGHNT, CDR2 YENEEA. In DNA form, the CDR3 reads TGTGCCAGCAGCTTGGACGGGACAGGGGGCACAGATACGCAGTATTTT. This gives the protein CASSLDGTGGTDTQYF.

J is TRBJ1-2 and V is TRBV6-5; 9 bases align to TRBD1. The CDR3 spans 14 residues. J gave up 2 bases and V 5 bases, and 3 bases lay outside the gene matches. Germline CDR1 and CDR2: MNHEY and SVGAGI. This CDR3 is CASSTQGANYGYTF. CDR3 bases: TGTGCCAGCAGTACACAGGGGGCCAACTATGGCTACACCTTC.

The V call is TRBV4-1, the J call TRBJ1-5, with D hard to call. The V gene's germline CDR1 is MGHRA and CDR2 YSYEKL. The CDR3 consists of 15 residues. V shed 0 bases and J shed 5 bases, with 11 bases lying between them. As DNA, the CDR3 is TGCGCCAGCAGCCAAGATGAGGGAAGACATCAGCCCCAGCATTTT. Its protein product is CASSQDEGRHQPQHF.